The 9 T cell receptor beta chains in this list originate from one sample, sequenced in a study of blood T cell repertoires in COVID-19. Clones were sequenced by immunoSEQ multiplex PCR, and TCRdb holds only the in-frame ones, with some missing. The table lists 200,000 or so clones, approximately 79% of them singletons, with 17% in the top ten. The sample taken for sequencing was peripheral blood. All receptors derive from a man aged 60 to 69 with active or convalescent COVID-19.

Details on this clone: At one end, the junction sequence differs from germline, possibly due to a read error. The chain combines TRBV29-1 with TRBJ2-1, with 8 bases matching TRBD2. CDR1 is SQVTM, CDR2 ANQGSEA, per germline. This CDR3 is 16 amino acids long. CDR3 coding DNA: TGCAGCGTTGGCCCGATCCGAGCGGGAGTCGGCAATAAGCAGTTCTTC. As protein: CSVGPIRAGVGNKQFF.

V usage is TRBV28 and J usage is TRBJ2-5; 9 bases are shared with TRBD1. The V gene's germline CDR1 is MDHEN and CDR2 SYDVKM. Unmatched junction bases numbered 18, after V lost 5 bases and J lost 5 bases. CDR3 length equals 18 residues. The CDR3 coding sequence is TGTGCCAGCAGTCCAGGACAGGGGAGAAGCGGCTCAGGTGAGACCCAGTACTTC. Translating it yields CASSPGQGRSGSGETQYF.

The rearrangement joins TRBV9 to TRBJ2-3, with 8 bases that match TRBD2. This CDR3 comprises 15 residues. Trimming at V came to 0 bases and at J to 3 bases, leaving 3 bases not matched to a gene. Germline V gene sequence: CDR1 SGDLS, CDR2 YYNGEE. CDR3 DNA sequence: TGTGCCAGCAGCGTAGTTGCTAGCGGGACAGATACGCAGTATTTT. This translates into CASSVVASGTDTQYF.

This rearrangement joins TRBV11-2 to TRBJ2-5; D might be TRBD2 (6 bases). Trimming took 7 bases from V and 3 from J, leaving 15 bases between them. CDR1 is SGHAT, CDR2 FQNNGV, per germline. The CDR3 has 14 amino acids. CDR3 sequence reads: CASMGMRGKETQYF. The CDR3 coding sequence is TGTGCCAGCATGGGGATGCGGGGTAAAGAGACCCAGTACTTC.

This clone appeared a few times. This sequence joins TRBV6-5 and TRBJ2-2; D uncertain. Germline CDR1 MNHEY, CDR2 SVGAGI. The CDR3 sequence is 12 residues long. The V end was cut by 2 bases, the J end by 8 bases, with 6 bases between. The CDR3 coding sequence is TGTGCCAGCAGTTACCGCGGAGGGGAGCTGTTTTTT. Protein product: CASSYRGGELFF.

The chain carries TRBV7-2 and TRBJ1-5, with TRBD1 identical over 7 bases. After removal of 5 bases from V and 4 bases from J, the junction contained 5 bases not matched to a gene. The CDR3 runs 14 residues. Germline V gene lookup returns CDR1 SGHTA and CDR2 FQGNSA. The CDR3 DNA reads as TGTGCCAGCAGCCCGACAGGGCTAAATCAGCCCCAGCATTTT. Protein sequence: CASSPTGLNQPQHF.

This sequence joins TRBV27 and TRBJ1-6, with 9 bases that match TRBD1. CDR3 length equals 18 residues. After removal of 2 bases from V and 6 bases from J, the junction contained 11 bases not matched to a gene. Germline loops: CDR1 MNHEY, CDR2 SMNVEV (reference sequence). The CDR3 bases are TGTGCCAGCAGTTTAGGGGGGCTCGGGACAGGGCTTAATTCACCCCTCCACTTT. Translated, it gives CASSLGGLGTGLNSPLHF.

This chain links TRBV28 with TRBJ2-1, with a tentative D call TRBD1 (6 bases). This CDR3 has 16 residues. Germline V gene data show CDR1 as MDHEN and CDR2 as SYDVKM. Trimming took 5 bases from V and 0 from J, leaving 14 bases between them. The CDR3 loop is CASSTGQRISYNEQFF. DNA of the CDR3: TGTGCCAGCAGTACCGGACAGCGGATCTCCTACAATGAGCAGTTCTTC.

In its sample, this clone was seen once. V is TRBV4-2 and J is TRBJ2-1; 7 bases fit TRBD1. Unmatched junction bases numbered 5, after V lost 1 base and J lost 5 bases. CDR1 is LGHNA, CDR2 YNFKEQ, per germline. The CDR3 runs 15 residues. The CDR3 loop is CASSQGGQSNNEQFF. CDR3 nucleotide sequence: TGTGCCAGCAGCCAAGGGGGACAGTCTAACAATGAGCAGTTCTTC.